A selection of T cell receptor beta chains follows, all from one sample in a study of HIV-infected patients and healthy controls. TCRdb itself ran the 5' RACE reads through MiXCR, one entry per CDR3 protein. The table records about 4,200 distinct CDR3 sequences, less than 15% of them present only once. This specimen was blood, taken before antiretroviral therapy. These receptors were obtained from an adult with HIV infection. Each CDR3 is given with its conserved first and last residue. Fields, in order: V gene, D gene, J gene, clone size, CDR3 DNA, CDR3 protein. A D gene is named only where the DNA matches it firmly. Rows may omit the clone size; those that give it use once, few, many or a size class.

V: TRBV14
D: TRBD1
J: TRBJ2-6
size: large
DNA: TGTGCCAGCAGCCAGATGCTGCAGGGGGCGGGGGCCAACGTCCTGACTTTC
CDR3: CASSQMLQGAGANVLTF

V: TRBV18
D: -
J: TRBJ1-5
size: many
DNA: TGTGCCAGCTCCGACAGGACGACGGAGCCCCAGCATTTT
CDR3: CASSDRTTEPQHF

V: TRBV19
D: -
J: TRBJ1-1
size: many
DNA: TGTGCCAGTAGTCCCTCACAGGAATACACTGAAGCTTTCTTT
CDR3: CASSPSQEYTEAFF

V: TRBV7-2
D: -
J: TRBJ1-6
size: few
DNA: TGTGCCAGCAGCCTGGATGGTTATAATTCACCCCTCCACTTT
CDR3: CASSLDGYNSPLHF

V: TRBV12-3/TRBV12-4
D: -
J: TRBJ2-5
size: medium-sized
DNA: TGTGCCACCTCCAACGGGGAAGCCCAAGAGACCCAGTACTTC
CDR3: CATSNGEAQETQYF

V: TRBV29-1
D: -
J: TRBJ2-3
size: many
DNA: TGCAGCGTCATCGTTTTATCAGATACGCAGTATTTT
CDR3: CSVIVLSDTQYF

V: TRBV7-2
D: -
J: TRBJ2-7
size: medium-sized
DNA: TGTGCCAGCCGCCAGGGTGCCGTGGAGCAGTACTTC
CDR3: CASRQGAVEQYF

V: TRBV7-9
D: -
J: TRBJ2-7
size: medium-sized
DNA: TGTGCCAGCAGCATCGGGGTCTACGAGCAGTACTTC
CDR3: CASSIGVYEQYF

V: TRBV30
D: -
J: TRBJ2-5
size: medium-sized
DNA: TGTGCCTGGACAGGGCAAGAGACCCAGTACTTC
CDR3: CAWTGQETQYF

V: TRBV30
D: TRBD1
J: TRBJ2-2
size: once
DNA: TGTGACTGGAGGGGGACAGGTTCCGGGGAGCTGTTTTTT
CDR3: CDWRGTGSGELFF

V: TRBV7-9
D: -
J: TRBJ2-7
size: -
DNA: TGTGCCAGCAGCCCGGACAGGGGTGGCGGGACTAGCTCCTACGAGCAGTACTTC
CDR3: CASSPDRGGGTSSYEQYF

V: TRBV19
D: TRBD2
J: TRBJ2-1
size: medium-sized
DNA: TGTGCCAGTATCATGACCGGGACTAGCGGTTACAATGAGCAGTTCTTC
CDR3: CASIMTGTSGYNEQFF

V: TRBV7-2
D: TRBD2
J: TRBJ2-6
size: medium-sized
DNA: TGTGCCAGCAGCTGGACTAGCGGGACTGGGGCCAACGTCCTGACTTTC
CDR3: CASSWTSGTGANVLTF

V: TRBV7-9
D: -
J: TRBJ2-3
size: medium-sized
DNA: TGTGCCAGCAGCTCTTATAGCACCCCCCAGGGATGGGGAGATACGCAGTATTTT
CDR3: CASSSYSTPQGWGDTQYF

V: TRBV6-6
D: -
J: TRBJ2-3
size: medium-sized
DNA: TGTGCCAGCAGTTACCGGGAAGATACGCAGTATTTT
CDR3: CASSYREDTQYF

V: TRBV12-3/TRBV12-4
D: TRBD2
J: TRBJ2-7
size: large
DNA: TGTGCCAGCAGTTTTGGACTAGCTCAAGAGCAGTACTTC
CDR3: CASSFGLAQEQYF

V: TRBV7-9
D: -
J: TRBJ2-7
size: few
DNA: TGTGCCAGCAGCCCGCTGGTCGGGGACGAGCAGTACTTC
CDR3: CASSPLVGDEQYF

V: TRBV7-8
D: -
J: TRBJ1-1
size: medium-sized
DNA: TGTGCCAGCAGCTTAGATTCAGGGACGAACACTGAAGCTTTCTTT
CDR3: CASSLDSGTNTEAFF

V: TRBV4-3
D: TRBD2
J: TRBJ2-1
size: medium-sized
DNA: TGCGCCAGCAGCCACGCGGTGACTAGCGGGAGTTTCAATGAGCAGTTCTTC
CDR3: CASSHAVTSGSFNEQFF

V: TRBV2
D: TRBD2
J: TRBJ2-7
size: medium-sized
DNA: TGTGCCAGCAGTGACGAGCGGGGCGAGCAGTACTTC
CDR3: CASSDERGEQYF